This T cell receptor beta chain was documented in a study of OX40 agonist ivuxolimab in advanced cancers. General study points: At 0.1 to 3.0 mg/kg, CD4+ and CD8+ blood T cells expanded clonally by week 6.

The protocol was immunoSEQ multiplex PCR, while the TCRdb copy is restricted to in-frame clones and leaves out a portion. Among 91,000 or so clones listed, roughly 95% were seen once. Concerning this clone: Its antigen is as yet unknown.

Trimming removed 8 bases at V and 6 bases at J, with 17 bases between. Germline CDR1 and CDR2: SGHTA and FQGNSA. The CDR3 is 13 amino acids. The material was CD4+ or CD8+ T cells sorted from blood, obtained in a trial of the OX40 agonist ivuxolimab. The chain joins TRBV7-2 to TRBJ2-7; D might be TRBD2 (6 bases). The source is an adult with an advanced solid tumor such as melanoma, head and neck, liver or kidney cancer. In nucleotides, the CDR3 is TGTGCCAGCCGACGGGTCTTGGGGGGCGAGCAGTACTTC. Encoded protein: CASRRVLGGEQYF.